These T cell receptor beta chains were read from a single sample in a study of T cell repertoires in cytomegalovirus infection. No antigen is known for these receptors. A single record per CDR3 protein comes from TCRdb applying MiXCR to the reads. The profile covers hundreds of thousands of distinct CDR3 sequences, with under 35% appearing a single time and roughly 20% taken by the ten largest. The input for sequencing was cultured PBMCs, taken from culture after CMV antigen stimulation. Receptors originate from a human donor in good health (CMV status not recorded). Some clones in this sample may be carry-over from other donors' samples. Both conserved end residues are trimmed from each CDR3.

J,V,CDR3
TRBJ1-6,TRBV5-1,ASSLDFPGSSYNSPLH
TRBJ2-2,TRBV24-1,ATSDSRDTGELF
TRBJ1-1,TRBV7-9,ASERTVNTEAF
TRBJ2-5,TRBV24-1,ATSDFGGVGEETQY
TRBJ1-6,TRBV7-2,ASSLGPGQGFSPLH
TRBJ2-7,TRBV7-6,ASSLARDRGFSEQY
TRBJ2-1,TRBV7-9,ASSQVGTSGYEQF
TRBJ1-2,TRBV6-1,ASIARGRDSGYT
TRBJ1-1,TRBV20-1,SGGWKVKEAF
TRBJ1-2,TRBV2,ASRVQGLDGYT
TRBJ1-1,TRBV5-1,ASRGRLNTEAF
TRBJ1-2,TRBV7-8,ASSLKVEMYGYT
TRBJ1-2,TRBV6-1,ASTRTKGYGYT
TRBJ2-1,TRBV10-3,AISDRVGNNEQF
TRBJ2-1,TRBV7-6,ASSPYESSNEQF
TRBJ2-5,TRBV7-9,ASSPNSGRTETQY
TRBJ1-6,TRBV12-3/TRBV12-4,ASRDSTYNSPLH
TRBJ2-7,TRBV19,ASSISTVNHEQY
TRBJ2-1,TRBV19,ASSTPGLANEQF
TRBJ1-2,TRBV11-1,ASSESGGDYGYT
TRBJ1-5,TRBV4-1,ASSQEEGGPQH
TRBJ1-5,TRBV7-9,ASSLGKTDMEGQPQH
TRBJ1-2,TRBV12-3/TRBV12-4,ASSPQGGGYT
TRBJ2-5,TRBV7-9,ASSLAQGQETQY
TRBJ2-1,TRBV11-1,ASSSPPTEQF
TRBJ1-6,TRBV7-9,ASSLGQNNSPLH
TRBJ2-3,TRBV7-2,ASSLSLSGTDTQY
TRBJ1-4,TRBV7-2,ASSLWREKLF
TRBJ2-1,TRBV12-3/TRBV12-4,ASRPDRPNNEQF
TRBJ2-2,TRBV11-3,ASSLNGQITGELF
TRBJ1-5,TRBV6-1,ASLRQVNQPQH
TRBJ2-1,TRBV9,ASSVATTGQYNEQF
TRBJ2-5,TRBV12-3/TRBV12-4,ASSDAWTQY
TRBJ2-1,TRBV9,ASSASGRVPYNEQF
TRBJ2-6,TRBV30,AWSPGGGANVLT
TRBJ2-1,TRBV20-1,SARHNGGTLTYNEQF
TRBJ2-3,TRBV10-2,ASSAPGAYSDTQY
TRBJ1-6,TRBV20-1,SAPDGLNSPLH
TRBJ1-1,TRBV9,ASSAQTGWNTEAF
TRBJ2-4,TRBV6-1,ASSGQGAWNIQY
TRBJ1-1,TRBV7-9,ASSSEWGNTEAF
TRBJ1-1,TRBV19,ASSMVVNTEAF
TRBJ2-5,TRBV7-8,ASSLETSGGETQY
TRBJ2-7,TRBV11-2,ASSLERPDSYEQY
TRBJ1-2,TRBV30,AWSVQGRFYGYT
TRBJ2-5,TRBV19,ASSYGEAETQY
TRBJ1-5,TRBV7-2,ASSFGAASNQPQH
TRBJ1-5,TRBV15,ATSRDLTGYGQPQH
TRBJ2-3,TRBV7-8,ASSGLAGTHTQY
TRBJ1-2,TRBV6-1,ASSEREGQGYT
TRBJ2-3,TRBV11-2,ASSSVYRTDTQY